One and the same sample provided the 27 T cell receptor beta chains below, sequenced in a study of blood T cell repertoires in COVID-19. Sequencing was performed with immunoSEQ multiplex PCR; in TCRdb, only in-frame clones are kept and a portion is missing. The sample consists of roughly 500,000 clones, 88% of them appearing once. The source material was PBMCs or T cells enriched from blood (not recorded which). Source of these receptors: a woman aged 40 to 49 who had recovered from COVID-19.

This chain links TRBV27 with TRBJ2-1; D is possibly TRBD1 (5 bases). Germline V gene data show CDR1 as MNHEY and CDR2 as SMNVEV (reference sequence). The CDR3 extends over 15 amino acids. Trimming stripped 2 bases from V and 4 bases from J, with 12 bases between. This CDR3 reads CASSLRGATYNEQFF. The CDR3 DNA is TGTGCCAGCAGTTTAAGGGGTGCCACGTACAATGAGCAGTTCTTC.

A note on this clone: Compared with germline, one end of the junction differs, possibly owing to a read error. This chain connects TRBV7-9 to TRBJ1-1, with D possibly being TRBD1 (5 bases). CDR1 is SEHNR and CDR2 is FQNEAQ in the germline V gene (reference sequence). This CDR3 region has 11 residues. CDR3 sequence: CASSTAQGGTF. The CDR3 nucleotides are TGTGCCAGCAGCACCGCCCAAGGCGGGACCTTT.

The chain is built from TRBV2 and TRBJ2-7; 11 positions match TRBD1. V trimming: 6 bases; J trimming: 7 bases; junction bases outside the gene matches: 8. The germline V gene encodes CDR1 SNHLY and CDR2 FYNNEI. This CDR3 comprises 14 residues. CDR3 in amino acids: CASRVGQGAWEQYF. The CDR3 DNA sequence: TGTGCCAGCAGGGTCGGACAGGGGGCCTGGGAGCAGTACTTC.

This chain's CDR3 is CASSRSGTDYEQYF. In DNA, the CDR3 is TGTGCCAGCAGTCGGAGCGGGACTGACTACGAGCAGTACTTC. The chain recombines TRBV6-5 with TRBJ2-7; 7 bases agree with TRBD2. With 5 bases clipped from V and 3 bases from J, the junction kept 7 bases outside the gene matches. Germline V gene lookup returns CDR1 MNHEY and CDR2 SVGAGI. The CDR3 runs 14 residues.

J is TRBJ2-2 and V is TRBV30, with 10 bases that match TRBD2. Germline CDR1 GTSNPN, CDR2 SVGIG (reference sequence). This CDR3 is 14 amino acids long. J was trimmed by 6 bases and V by 2 bases; bases with no gene match: 3. Written as DNA, the CDR3 is TGTGCCTGGAGTAGCGGGAGGGGGGCCGGGGAGCTGTTTTTT. Its translation: CAWSSGRGAGELFF.

The chain is built from TRBV18 and TRBJ2-5, with TRBD2 matching 8 bases. Germline V gene lookup returns CDR1 KGHSH and CDR2 LQKENI. This CDR3 has 15 amino acids. Trimming removed 2 bases from V and 5 bases from J; junction bases left unmatched: 7. The CDR3 reads CASSPRAGERETQYF. The DNA for the CDR3 is TGTGCCAGCTCACCAAGAGCGGGAGAGCGTGAGACCCAGTACTTC.

The chain has TRBV4-3 and TRBJ2-3, with 10 nucleotides matching TRBD2. V shed 2 bases, J shed 3 bases, and the junction held 8 bases outside the gene matches. In germline, CDR1 is LGHNA, CDR2 YSLEER. The CDR3 runs 17 residues. CDR3 DNA sequence: TGCGCCAGCAGCCAACAGATAGCGGGAGGTTTAACAGATACGCAGTATTTT. This sequence encodes CASSQQIAGGLTDTQYF.

This clone was seen only once. The genes are TRBV3-1 (or the pseudogene TRBV3-2) and TRBJ2-7; TRBD2 is a possible D gene (6 bases). The germline V gene has CDR1 LGHDT and CDR2 YNNKEL (reference sequence). The CDR3 consists of 13 residues. V lost 2 bases, J lost 4 bases, and 9 bases lay in between. The CDR3 DNA is TGTGCCAGCAGCCAACGGGAGCGGTACGAGCAGTACTTC. Translation: CASSQRERYEQYF.

The count of this clone is one. This rearrangement joins TRBV5-1 to TRBJ2-2, with a tentative D call TRBD1 (5 bases). The germline V gene encodes CDR1 SGHRS and CDR2 YFSETQ. V gave up 4 bases and J gave up 8 bases, with 15 bases separating them. The CDR3 is 14 residues long. The CDR3 here is CASSGRLGPGELFF. CDR3 sequence (DNA): TGCGCCAGCAGCGGTCGATTGGGGCCAGGGGAGCTGTTTTTT.

The V gene is TRBV12-3 or TRBV12-4, the J gene TRBJ1-2; D is ambiguous. Trimming took 1 base from V and 8 from J, leaving 11 bases between them. The CDR3 consists of 13 residues. The CDR3 is CASSLGPNEGYTF. The CDR3 DNA sequence: TGTGCCAGCAGTTTAGGCCCAAATGAGGGCTACACCTTC.

The CDR3 reads CASSPPGTSVYNEQFF. The CDR3 DNA follows: TGTGCCAGCAGCCCCCCCGGGACTAGCGTCTACAATGAGCAGTTCTTC. The gene calls are TRBV11-3 and TRBJ2-1; 10 bases agree with TRBD2. In germline, CDR1 is SGHNT, CDR2 YENEEA. The CDR3 runs 16 residues. The junction had 7 bases not matched to a gene; V was cut back by 5 bases and J by 3 bases.

The rearrangement links TRBV2 to TRBJ2-1; 8 bases match TRBD2. Germline loops: CDR1 SNHLY, CDR2 FYNNEI. J was trimmed by 2 bases and V by 2 bases; bases with no gene match: 5. The length of the CDR3 is 16 residues. CDR3 in DNA: TGTGCCAGCAGTGAATACGTAGCGGGAACCTACAATGAGCAGTTCTTC. It translates to CASSEYVAGTYNEQFF.

This chain connects TRBV2 to TRBJ2-3; no reliable D call. CDR1 is SNHLY and CDR2 is FYNNEI in the germline V gene. The germline V and J ends were trimmed by 7 bases and 2 bases, with 10 bases remaining between them. The CDR3 length is 13 residues. The CDR3 spells CASKQYNTDTQYF. The CDR3 region has the DNA TGTGCCAGCAAACAGTACAACACAGATACGCAGTATTTT.

The V and J genes are TRBV12-5 and TRBJ1-4; 9 bases align to TRBD1. This CDR3 has 15 amino acids. Trimming cost V 5 bases and J 4 bases; bases outside gene matches: 5. CDR1 and CDR2 from the germline V gene are LGHNT and FRNRAP. CDR3 amino acids: CASGTGQGSNEKLFF. CDR3 nucleotides: TGTGCTAGTGGTACCGGACAGGGGAGTAATGAAAAACTGTTTTTT. Variable domain in full (rest from reference TRBV12-5 and TRBJ1-4): DARVTQTPRHKVTEMGQEVTMRCQPILGHNTVFWYRQTMMQGLELLAYFRNRAPLDDSGMPKDRFSAEMPDATLATLKIQPSEPRDSAVYFCASGTGQGSNEKLFFGSGTQLSVL.

This chain uses TRBV27 with TRBJ2-5, with 9 bases that match TRBD2. The CDR3 extends over 12 amino acids. Unmatched junction bases numbered 10, after V lost 7 bases and J lost 13 bases. Germline assignment: CDR1 MNHEY and CDR2 SMNVEV (reference sequence). The CDR3 spells CASKSAGGPAYF. The CDR3 region has the DNA TGTGCCAGCAAAAGTGCGGGAGGGCCCGCGTACTTC.

This rearrangement joins TRBV11-2 to TRBJ2-1; D might be TRBD1 (7 bases). In germline, CDR1 is SGHAT, CDR2 FQNNGV. The CDR3 is made up of 16 amino acids. V shed 4 bases and J shed 0 bases, with 13 bases lying between them. The CDR3 here is CASSSVRGDSYNEQFF. The DNA of the CDR3 is TGTGCCAGCAGCTCTGTCAGGGGGGACTCCTACAATGAGCAGTTCTTC.

The chain is built from TRBV5-4 and TRBJ2-7, with 9 nucleotides matching TRBD1. Germline loops: CDR1 SGHNT, CDR2 YYREEE (reference sequence). This CDR3 has 15 amino acids. The ends lost 3 bases at V and 2 bases at J; junction bases unmatched: 6. CDR3: CASSYPGQGPYEQYF. In DNA form, the CDR3 reads TGTGCCAGCAGCTACCCGGGACAGGGCCCCTACGAGCAGTACTTC.

Worth noting for this clone: No DNA is shown, since the ends of the CDR3 on it are uncertain; the CDR3 is the one TCRdb lists. The rearrangement uses TRBV7-9 and TRBJ2-7; TRBD2 is the table's D call, not checked against the DNA. Germline V CDR1 and CDR2: SEHNR, FQNEAQ (reference sequence). Termini included, the CDR3 measures 13 amino acids. CDR3 region: CASSFGSGYEQYF.

This chain joins TRBV6-5 and TRBJ2-7; 7 bases match TRBD2. The CDR3 is made up of 15 amino acids. Germline-derived CDR1 and CDR2 are MNHEY and SVGAGI. V lost 2 bases, J lost 5 bases, and 9 bases stayed unmatched. CDR3 DNA: TGTGCCAGCAGTTACGTTCGACTAGCAGTCCACGAGCAGTACTTC. Translated: CASSYVRLAVHEQYF.

The chain has TRBV5-4 and TRBJ2-7, with a possible D match to TRBD2 (7 bases). The germline gives CDR1 SGHNT, CDR2 YYREEE (reference sequence). The V end was cut by 4 bases, the J end by 0 bases, with 14 bases between. There are 15 residues in the CDR3. For the CDR3, the DNA is TGTGCCAGCAGCCCGGGAGGACAGCACTCCTACGAGCAGTACTTC. Translating it yields CASSPGGQHSYEQYF.

The chain has TRBV18 and TRBJ2-7, with TRBD1 matching 7 bases. This CDR3 is 15 amino acids long. CDR1 is KGHSH and CDR2 is LQKENI in the germline V gene. V was pared by 3 bases and J by 0 bases, with 5 bases of the junction left unmatched. CDR3: CASSPQGQSSYEQYF. For the CDR3, the DNA is TGTGCCAGCTCACCGCAGGGACAGAGCTCCTACGAGCAGTACTTC. Based on the CDR3 plus reference TRBV18 and TRBJ2-7, the full variable domain is NAGVMQNPRHLVRRRGQEARLRCSPMKGHSHVYWYRQLPEEGLKFMVYLQKENIIDESGMPKERFSAEFPKEGPSILRIQQVVRGDSAAYFCASSPQGQSSYEQYFGPGTRLTVT.

This clone was found a few times. V usage is TRBV19 and J usage is TRBJ1-2; D might be TRBD1 (6 bases). Trimming took 1 base from V and 8 from J, leaving 8 bases between them. The length of the CDR3 is 12 residues. Looked up from germline, CDR1 is LNHDA and CDR2 is SQIVND (reference sequence). The CDR3 sequence is CASSIVGGGYTF. CDR3 DNA sequence: TGTGCCAGTAGTATAGTAGGGGGAGGCTACACCTTC.

The chain uses TRBV10-2 and TRBJ2-3, with 13 positions matching TRBD2. CDR3 length equals 15 residues. CDR1 and CDR2 from the germline V gene are WSHSY and SAAADI. With V trimmed by 6 bases and J by 5 bases, 5 bases remained unmatched. Here the CDR3 reads CASRWTSGGKDTQYF. The DNA of the CDR3 is TGCGCCAGCAGGTGGACTAGCGGGGGTAAAGATACGCAGTATTTT.

This rearrangement joins TRBV5-1 to TRBJ2-5; 16 nucleotides agree with TRBD2. V shed 4 bases, J shed 7 bases, and the junction held 16 bases outside the gene matches. Looked up from germline, CDR1 is SGHRS and CDR2 is YFSETQ. CDR3 length: 19 amino acids. The CDR3 reads CASSTAGLAGGPSGRTQYF. CDR3 DNA: TGCGCCAGCAGCACCGCGGGACTAGCGGGAGGGCCGTCCGGCCGGACCCAGTACTTC.

This clone appeared a single time. The chain links TRBV7-6 to TRBJ2-7; D is perhaps TRBD1 (5 bases). The ends were cut back, 6 bases at V and 1 base at J, with 19 bases in the middle. CDR3 length equals 16 residues. Germline V CDR1 and CDR2: SGHVS, FNYEAQ. This chain's CDR3 is CASSIGGQGISYEQYF. The CDR3 DNA follows: TGTGCCAGCAGTATAGGCGGCCAGGGTATATCCTACGAGCAGTACTTC.

The J gene is TRBJ2-1, the V gene TRBV5-1; 9 bases line up with TRBD2. CDR3 length: 15 residues. Germline lookup yields CDR1 SGHRS and CDR2 YFSETQ. After removal of 7 bases from V and 0 bases from J, the junction contained 5 bases not matched to a gene. The CDR3 sequence is CASGFSGSSYNEQFF. In DNA, the CDR3 is TGCGCCAGCGGTTTTAGCGGGAGCTCCTACAATGAGCAGTTCTTC.

The chain combines TRBV7-2 with TRBJ2-1, with TRBD1 matching 11 bases. Germline V gene sequence: CDR1 SGHTA, CDR2 FQGNSA. V was pared by 5 bases and J by 3 bases, with 6 bases of the junction left unmatched. CDR3 size: 16 residues. The CDR3 nucleotides are TGTGCCAGCAGCCCAAGGACAGGGGGCGTCTACAATGAGCAGTTCTTC. Its translation: CASSPRTGGVYNEQFF. The full variable domain, rest sourced from reference TRBV7-2 and TRBJ2-1, is GAGVSQSPSNKVTEKGKDVELRCDPISGHTALYWYRQSLGQGLEFLIYFQGNSAPDKSGLPSDRFSAERTGGSVSTLTIQRTQQEDSAVYLCASSPRTGGVYNEQFFGPGTRLTVL.